This T cell receptor (beta chain) was sequenced for a study of T cell repertoires in cytomegalovirus infection. Germline loops: CDR1 LGHNA, CDR2 YSLEER. After removal of 4 bases from V and 10 bases from J, the junction contained 12 bases not matched to a gene. The CDR3 contains 15 residues. Each CDR3 protein gets one entry after TCRdb re-called the reads with MiXCR. The repertoire holds about 55,000 distinct CDR3 sequences, with 20% as singletons. Note on this clonotype: What it binds is unknown.

This sample comprised CD8+ T cells from cultured PBMCs, obtained from culture after CMV antigen stimulation. V gene TRBV4-3 combines with J gene TRBJ1-4; 7 bases align to TRBD1. The sequence came from a human donor in good health (CMV status not recorded). Some clones in this sample may be carry-over from other donors' samples. The CDR3 DNA sequence: TGCGCCAGCAGCCCCAAAAGGGGGCTGAGTGGAAAACTGTTTTTT. Residues: CASSPKRGLSGKLFF.